The rows below give T cell receptor beta chains drawn from one sample of a study of blood T cell repertoires in COVID-19. Only in-frame clones appear in the TCRdb table, and some are missing; sequencing was by immunoSEQ multiplex PCR. The repertoire holds approximately 480,000 clones, with roughly 87% as singletons. The sample comprised PBMCs or T cells enriched from blood (not recorded which). These receptors originate from a woman younger than 30 who had recovered from COVID-19. The CDR3 runs from the conserved cysteine through the conserved F or W. Fields, in order: D gene, J gene, V gene, CDR3 protein, CDR3 DNA. A D gene is named only where the DNA matches it firmly.

>-|TRBJ1-5|TRBV6-1
CASSETRDRIYQPQHF
TGTGCCAGCAGTGAAACGCGTGACAGGATTTATCAGCCCCAGCATTTT
>-|TRBJ1-2|TRBV19
CASTPMDSGWDGYTF
TGTGCCAGTACCCCGATGGACAGTGGGTGGGATGGCTACACCTTC
>-|TRBJ1-6|TRBV3-1/TRBV3-2
CASSQEAPGHNNSPLHF
TGTGCCAGCAGCCAAGAGGCCCCGGGACATAATAATTCACCCCTCCACTTT
>TRBD1|TRBJ1-3|TRBV5-6
CASSLLLAGGFGNTIYF
TGTGCCAGCAGCTTGTTACTCGCAGGGGGCTTCGGAAACACCATATATTTT
>TRBD2|TRBJ2-1|TRBV5-1
CASSLVSGGNNEQFF
TGCGCCAGCAGCTTGGTGAGCGGGGGGAACAATGAGCAGTTCTTC
>TRBD1|TRBJ1-5|TRBV7-9
CARRGQGGNQPQHF
TGTGCCAGAAGAGGACAGGGAGGCAATCAGCCCCAGCATTTT
>-|TRBJ2-7|TRBV6-5
CAGPSGTYEQYF
TGTGCCGGCCCATCCGGGACCTACGAGCAGTACTTC
>-|TRBJ1-2|TRBV10-1
CASSEGRTYGYTF
TGCGCCAGCAGTGAGGGCAGAACCTATGGCTACACCTTC
>TRBD1|TRBJ1-5|TRBV19
CASMPDRGSQPQHF
TGTGCCAGCATGCCAGACAGGGGCAGTCAGCCCCAGCATTTT
>-|TRBJ2-1|TRBV28
CASSLVYGRGQFF
TGTGCCAGCAGTCTAGTTTATGGGCGGGGGCAGTTCTTC
>-|TRBJ2-7|TRBV28
CASSLGRSSSYEQYF
TGTGCCAGCAGTTTAGGCAGGTCGAGCTCCTACGAGCAGTACTTC
>-|TRBJ1-1|TRBV7-9
CASSLTDRPNTEAFF
TGTGCCAGCAGCTTAACAGACCGGCCGAACACTGAAGCTTTCTTT
>TRBD1|TRBJ1-5|TRBV4-1
CASSPGQGGQPQHF
TGCGCCAGCAGCCCCGGACAGGGAGGTCAGCCCCAGCATTTT
>-|TRBJ2-5|TRBV5-4
CASSPGAEGETQYF
TGTGCCAGCAGCCCAGGGGCCGAGGGTGAGACCCAGTACTTC
>TRBD1|TRBJ2-3|TRBV29-1
CSVEATGVGTDTQYF
TGCAGCGTTGAGGCTACAGGGGTAGGCACAGATACGCAGTATTTT
>TRBD1|TRBJ2-3|TRBV2
CASLDRAGDTQYF
TGTGCCAGCCTGGACAGGGCGGGGGATACGCAGTATTTT
>TRBD2|TRBJ2-2|TRBV27
CASSLGLAGGTGELFF
TGTGCCAGCAGTCTGGGACTAGCGGGGGGGACCGGGGAGCTGTTTTTT
>-|TRBJ2-2|TRBV13
CASSLRRGATGELFF
TGTGCCAGCAGTCTTAGACGGGGGGCGACCGGGGAGCTGTTTTTT
>-|TRBJ2-7|TRBV6-5
CASSSFLEQYF
TGTGCCAGCAGCTCTTTCTTGGAGCAGTACTTC
>-|TRBJ1-2|TRBV6-6
CASSSGRNLYTF
TGTGCCAGCAGTTCGGGTCGGAACCTCTACACCTTC